This TCR beta chain was retrieved from a study of T-cell reconstitution after alpha-beta-depleted transplantation in children. TCRbeta library construction was performed incorporating unique molecular identifiers. TCRdb independently ran MiXCR on the PCR reads; one entry per CDR3 protein. The table includes 600,000 to 800,000 distinct CDR3 sequences, about an eighth detected once. This clonotype was counted between two and nine times. V lost 2 bases to trimming and J lost 6 bases, with 5 bases between them. CDR3 length: 11 residues. In germline, CDR1 is SGHAT, CDR2 FQNNGV. The rearrangement joins TRBV11-2 to TRBJ2-7; D is uncertain. The TCR comes from a girl aged 2 to 10 with congenital amegakaryocytic thrombocytopenia, due to receive a stem cell transplant. The specimen was PBMCs, collected before TCRalphabeta/CD19-depleted stem cell transplant. DNA of the CDR3: TGTGCCAGCAGCTTAACTCTCGAGCAGTACTTC. It specifies CASSLTLEQYF.